This record concerns one T cell receptor (beta chain) sequence. Source study methods: Amplification of reference gene primers was used by the study to estimate nucleated cell counts. Repertoires were generated with immunoSEQ multiplex PCR, while TCRdb's copy carries only in-frame clones and drops some. That table gives V, J and clone size, and the DNA gave D and trimming. The profile shows some 250,000 clones, around 88% of them singletons. V was shortened by 1 base and J by 3 bases, with 13 bases between the two germline ends. CDR1 and CDR2 from the germline V gene are MGHRA and YSYEKL. The CDR3 covers 15 residues. The entry originates in a study of blood T cell repertoires in COVID-19. Study overall: Sites across the United States, Italy and Spain contributed samples from acute and convalescent COVID-19. Nucleic acid was either cDNA or gDNA, and it came from T cells, B-cell-depleted T cells, or PBMCs.

The TCR was taken from a woman in her thirties who had recovered from COVID-19. The chain links TRBV4-1 to TRBJ2-7, with a tentative D call TRBD2 (7 bases). Input material: peripheral blood. CDR3 sequence reads: CASSQGVGGGYEQYF. The CDR3, as DNA: TGCGCCAGCAGCCAAGGGGTGGGAGGGGGCTACGAGCAGTACTTC.